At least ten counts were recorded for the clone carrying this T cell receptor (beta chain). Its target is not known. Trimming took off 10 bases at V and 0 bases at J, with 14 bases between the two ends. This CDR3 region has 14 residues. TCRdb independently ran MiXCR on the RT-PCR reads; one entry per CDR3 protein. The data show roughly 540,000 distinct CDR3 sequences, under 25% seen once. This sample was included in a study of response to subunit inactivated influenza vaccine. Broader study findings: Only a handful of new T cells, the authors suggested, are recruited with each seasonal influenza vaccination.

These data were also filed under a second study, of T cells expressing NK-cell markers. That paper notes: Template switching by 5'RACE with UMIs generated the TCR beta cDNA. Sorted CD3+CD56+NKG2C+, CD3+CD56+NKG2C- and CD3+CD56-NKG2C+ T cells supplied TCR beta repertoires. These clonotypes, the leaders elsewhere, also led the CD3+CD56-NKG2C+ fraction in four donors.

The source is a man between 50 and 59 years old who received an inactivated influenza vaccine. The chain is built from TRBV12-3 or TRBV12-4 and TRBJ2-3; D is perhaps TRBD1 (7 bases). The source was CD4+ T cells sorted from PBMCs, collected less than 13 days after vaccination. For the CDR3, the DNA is TGTGCCACCGGGCGGGACAGAAGCACAGATACGCAGTATTTT. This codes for CATGRDRSTDTQYF.